This TCR beta chain is drawn from a study of T-cell memory formation after mild COVID-19. The CDR3 covers 18 residues. Germline CDR1 reads LGHNA; CDR2 reads YNFKEQ. The V and J ends lost 0 bases and 0 bases respectively, with 15 bases between them. TCRdb reprocessed the 5' RACE reads with MiXCR, giving one entry per CDR3 protein. The sample holds around 110,000 distinct CDR3 sequences, about a sixth seen once. The chain combines TRBV4-2 with TRBJ1-5, with D unclear. The sequence came from an adult woman who had mild COVID-19 (a few samples of this study predate the infection). Cell type and time point are not known. Specimen: PBMCs or a T cell subset sorted from them (not recorded which). The CDR3 loop is CASSQDLVARDSNQPQHF. The CDR3, as DNA: TGTGCCAGCAGCCAAGATCTGGTGGCACGCGATAGCAATCAGCCCCAGCATTTT.